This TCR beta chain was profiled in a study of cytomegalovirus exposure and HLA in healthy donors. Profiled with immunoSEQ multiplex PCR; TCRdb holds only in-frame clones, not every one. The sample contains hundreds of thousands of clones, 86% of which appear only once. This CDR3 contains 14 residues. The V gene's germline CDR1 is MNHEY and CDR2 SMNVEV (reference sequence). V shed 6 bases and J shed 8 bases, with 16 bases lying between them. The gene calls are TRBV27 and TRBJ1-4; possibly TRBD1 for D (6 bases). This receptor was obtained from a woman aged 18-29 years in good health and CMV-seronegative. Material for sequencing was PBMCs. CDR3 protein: CASSRNGRGEKLFF. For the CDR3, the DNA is TGTGCCAGCAGCAGAAATGGGAGGGGGGAAAAACTGTTTTTT.